This TCR beta chain was recorded in a study of regulatory T cells in long-lasting Graves disease. This sample's time point: newly diagnosed GD, antithyroid drugs for less than 3 months. Extracted PBMC RNA gave rise to the TCR library. Both iRepertoire HTBI primers and Arm-PCR of CDR3 regions were used to build the TCR beta libraries. TCRdb passed the multiplex PCR reads through MiXCR, listing each CDR3 protein once. The repertoire includes hundreds of thousands of distinct CDR3 sequences, roughly 12% of them detected once, and under 10% sits in the top ten. This clonotype was seen many times. The sample was also linked to a second study, of T cells in Graves' hyperthyroidism and ophthalmopathy. That source adds: First-round RT-PCR with HTBI primers amplified the TCR CDR3 region. Among clonotypes expanded in thyroid above 0.001, most were also found in blood.

The origin of this receptor is a man under 40 with Graves disease. This material consisted of peripheral blood mononuclear cells (PBMCs), taken at new diagnosis, from a patient treated with antithyroid drugs.

The CDR3 spells CASSFEGAYQPQHF. The CDR3 nucleotides read TGTGCCAGCAGTTTTGAAGGGGCCTATCAGCCCCAGCATTTT. This chain connects TRBV12-3 or TRBV12-4 to TRBJ1-5; D might be TRBD1 (5 bases). This CDR3 has 14 residues. V was shortened by 3 bases and J by 5 bases, with 11 bases between the two germline ends.